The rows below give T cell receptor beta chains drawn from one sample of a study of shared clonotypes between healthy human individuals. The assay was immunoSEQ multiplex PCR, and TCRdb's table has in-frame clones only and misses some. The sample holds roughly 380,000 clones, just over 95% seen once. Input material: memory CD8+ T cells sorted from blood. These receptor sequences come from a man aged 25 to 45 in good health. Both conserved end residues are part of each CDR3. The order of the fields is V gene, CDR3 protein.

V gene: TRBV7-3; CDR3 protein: CASSSTLTGSNEQFF
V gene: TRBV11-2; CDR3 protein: CASSRDFPYEQYF
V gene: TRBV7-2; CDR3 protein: CASSLRVGGWYNEQFF
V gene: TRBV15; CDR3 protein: CATSIQGREKLFF
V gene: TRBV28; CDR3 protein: CASSPFGGGGQPQHF
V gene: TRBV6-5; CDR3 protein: CASSFSGQGMGNTIYF
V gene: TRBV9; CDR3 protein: CASSVATGIEYGYTF
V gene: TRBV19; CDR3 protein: CASSLRGSYATDTQYF
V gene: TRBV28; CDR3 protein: CASSLRYF
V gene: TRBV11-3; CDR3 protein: CASSLGSDHTDTQYF
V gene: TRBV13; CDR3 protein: CASSFPRQGNTEAFF
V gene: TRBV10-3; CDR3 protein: CAISGPAPNEQYF
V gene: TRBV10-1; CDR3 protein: CASSGWNTGELFF
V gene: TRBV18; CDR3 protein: CASSSYRGSINTF
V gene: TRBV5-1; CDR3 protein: CASSPNPGREGYGYTF
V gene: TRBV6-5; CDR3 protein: CASSYHGRPSTDTQYF